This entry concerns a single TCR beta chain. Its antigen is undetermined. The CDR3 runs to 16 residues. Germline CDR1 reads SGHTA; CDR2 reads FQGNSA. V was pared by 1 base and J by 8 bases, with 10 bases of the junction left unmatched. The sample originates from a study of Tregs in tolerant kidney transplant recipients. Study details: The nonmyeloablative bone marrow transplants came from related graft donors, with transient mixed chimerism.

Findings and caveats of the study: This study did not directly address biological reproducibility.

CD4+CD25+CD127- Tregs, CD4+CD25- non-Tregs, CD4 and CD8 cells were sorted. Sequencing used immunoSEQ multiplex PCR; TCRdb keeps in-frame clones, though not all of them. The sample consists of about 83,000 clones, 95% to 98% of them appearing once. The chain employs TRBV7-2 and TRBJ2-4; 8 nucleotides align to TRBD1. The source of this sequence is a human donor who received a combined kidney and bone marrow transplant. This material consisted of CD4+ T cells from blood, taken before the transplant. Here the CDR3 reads CASSLVGQGLTYIQYF. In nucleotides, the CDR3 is TGTGCCAGCAGCTTAGTCGGACAGGGTCTCACGTACATTCAGTACTTC.